What follows is one T cell receptor (beta chain) and its context. These data are taken from a study of cytomegalovirus exposure and HLA in healthy donors. A multiplex PCR was run with 60 Vbeta primers and 13 Jbeta primers. Sequenced by immunoSEQ multiplex PCR; TCRdb stores in-frame clones only, minus some. The sample holds some 120,000 clones, roughly four fifths seen once. The receptor was derived from a woman younger than 35 in good health and CMV-seronegative. Material for sequencing was PBMCs.

CDR3 nucleotides: TGTGCCAGCAGTTTAACAGGAACTTTTTCACCCCTCCACTTT. This sequence encodes CASSLTGTFSPLHF. The chain has TRBV27 and TRBJ1-6, with D possibly TRBD1 on 5 matching bases. The V end lost 2 bases, the J end lost 9 bases, and 11 bases lay between the germline ends. Germline CDR1 MNHEY, CDR2 SMNVEV (reference sequence). The CDR3 is made up of 14 amino acids.